Reported below is one T cell receptor (beta chain). This sample was taken from a study of blood T cell repertoires in COVID-19. For the study at large: Samples taken during acute and convalescent COVID-19 were collected in the United States, Italy and Spain. Sources were T cells, B-cell-depleted T cells, or PBMCs; the material itself was cDNA or gDNA.

The authors' processing: It was from reference gene primer amplification that nucleated cell counts were estimated. Profiling relied on immunoSEQ multiplex PCR, and the TCRdb table lists in-frame clones only, not all of them. Clonal size and the V and J genes are those of that table, whereas D and trimming came from the DNA. The sample has roughly 340,000 clones, around 89% seen once; the top ten hold 3%. The CDR3 consists of 17 residues. Trimming removed 0 bases from V and 3 bases from J; junction bases left unmatched: 8. In germline, CDR1 is WNHNN, CDR2 SYGVQD (reference sequence). Seattle patient enrollment occurred during active infection, with longitudinal follow-up thereafter.

This TCR came from a woman younger than 45 with COVID-19, enrolled during active disease. Specimen: peripheral blood. The chain carries TRBV10-1 and TRBJ1-1; the match to TRBD1 covers 9 bases. The CDR3 nucleotides read TGCGCCAGCAGTGAGTCCCGGGACAGGGTATGGGACACTGAAGCTTTCTTT. As protein: CASSESRDRVWDTEAFF.